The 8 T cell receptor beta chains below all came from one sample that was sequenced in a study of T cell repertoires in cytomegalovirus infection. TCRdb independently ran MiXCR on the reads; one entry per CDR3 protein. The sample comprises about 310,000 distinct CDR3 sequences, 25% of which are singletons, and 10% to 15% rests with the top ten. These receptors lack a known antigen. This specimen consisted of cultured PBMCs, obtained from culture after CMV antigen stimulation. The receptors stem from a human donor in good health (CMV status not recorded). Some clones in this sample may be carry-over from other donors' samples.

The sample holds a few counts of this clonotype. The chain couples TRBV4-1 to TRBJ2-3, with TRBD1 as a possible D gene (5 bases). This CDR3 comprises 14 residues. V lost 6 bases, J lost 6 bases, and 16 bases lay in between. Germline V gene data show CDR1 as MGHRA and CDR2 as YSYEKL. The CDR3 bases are TGCGCCAGCAGGTTTGGAGAAGGGGCTGATACGCAGTATTTT. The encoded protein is CASRFGEGADTQYF.

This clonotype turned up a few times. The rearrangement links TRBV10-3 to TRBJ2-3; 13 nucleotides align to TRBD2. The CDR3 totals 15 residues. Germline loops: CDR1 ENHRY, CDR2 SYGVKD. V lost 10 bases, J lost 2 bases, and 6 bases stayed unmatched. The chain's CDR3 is CATEGLAGATDTQYF. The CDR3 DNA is TGTGCCACCGAAGGACTAGCGGGGGCCACAGATACGCAGTATTTT.

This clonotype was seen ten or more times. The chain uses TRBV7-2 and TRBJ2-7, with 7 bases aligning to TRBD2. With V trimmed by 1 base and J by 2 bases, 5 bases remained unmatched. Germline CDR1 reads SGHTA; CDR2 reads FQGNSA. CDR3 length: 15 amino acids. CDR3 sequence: CASSLVVGGPYEQYV. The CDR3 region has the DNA TGTGCCAGCAGCTTAGTGGTGGGAGGGCCCTACGAGCAGTACGTC.

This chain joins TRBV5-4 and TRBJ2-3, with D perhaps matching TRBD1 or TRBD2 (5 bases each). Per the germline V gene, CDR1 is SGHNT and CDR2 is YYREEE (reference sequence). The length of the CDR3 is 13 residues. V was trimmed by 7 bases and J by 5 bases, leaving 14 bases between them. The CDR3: CASAGTTGDTQYF. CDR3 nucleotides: TGTGCCAGCGCCGGGACGACCGGAGATACGCAGTATTTT. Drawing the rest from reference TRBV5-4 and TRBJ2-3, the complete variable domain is ETGVTQSPTHLIKTRGQQVTLRCSSQSGHNTVSWYQQALGQGPQFIFQYYREEENGRGNFPPRFSGLQFPNYSSELNVNALELDDSALYLCASAGTTGDTQYFGPGTRLTVL.

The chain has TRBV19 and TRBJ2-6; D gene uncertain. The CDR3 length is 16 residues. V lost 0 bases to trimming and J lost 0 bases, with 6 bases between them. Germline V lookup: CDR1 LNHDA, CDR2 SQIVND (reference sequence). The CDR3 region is CASSIEALSGANVLTF. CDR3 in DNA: TGTGCCAGTAGTATAGAGGCTCTCTCTGGGGCCAACGTCCTGACTTTC. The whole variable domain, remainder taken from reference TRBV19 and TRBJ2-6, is DGGITQSPKYLFRKEGQNVTLSCEQNLNHDAMYWYRQDPGQGLRLIYYSQIVNDFQKGDIAEGYSVSREKKESFPLTVTSAQKNPTAFYLCASSIEALSGANVLTFGAGSRLTVL.

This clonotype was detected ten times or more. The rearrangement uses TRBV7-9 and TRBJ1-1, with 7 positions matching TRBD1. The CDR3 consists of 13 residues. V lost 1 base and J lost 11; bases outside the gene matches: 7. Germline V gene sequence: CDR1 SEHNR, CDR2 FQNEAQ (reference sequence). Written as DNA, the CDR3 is TGTGCCAGCAGCTTAGTTCGACAGGGTGAGGCTTTCTTT. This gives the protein CASSLVRQGEAFF.

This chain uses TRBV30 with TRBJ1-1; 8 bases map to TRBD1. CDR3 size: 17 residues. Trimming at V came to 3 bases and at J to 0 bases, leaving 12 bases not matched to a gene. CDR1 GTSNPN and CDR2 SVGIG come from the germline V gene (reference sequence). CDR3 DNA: TGTGCCTGGAGGACGGACAGGGTTGCATCCATGAACACTGAAGCTTTCTTT. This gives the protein CAWRTDRVASMNTEAFF.

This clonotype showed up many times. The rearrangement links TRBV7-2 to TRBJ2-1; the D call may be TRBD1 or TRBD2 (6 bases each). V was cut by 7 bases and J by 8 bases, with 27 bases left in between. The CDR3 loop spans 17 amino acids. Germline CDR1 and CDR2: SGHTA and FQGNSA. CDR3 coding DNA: TGTGCCAGCACCCCACCCAAACGGCCGGGGGCGGGCGATGAGCAGTTCTTC. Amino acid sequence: CASTPPKRPGAGDEQFF.